One sample yielded the 15 T cell receptor beta chains listed below, sequenced in a study of shared clonotypes between healthy human individuals (dated by TCRdb to 2020 to 2021). Libraries were prepared through the immunoSEQ multiplex PCR assay. TCRdb carries this immuneACCESS record with in-frame sequences only. Its versions omit some clonotypes, under half of them owing to an unresolved V gene in the studies checked, with the rest unexplained. In all, the sample holds around 990,000 clones, and 70% to 80% of those were seen once. The ten largest make up roughly 0.9% of the sample. Sequencing input: memory CD4+ T cells from PBMCs. Explained via the paper, the cell subset or site label denotes: CD45RA-negative fraction. The source is a man aged 18-30 years in good health. Some clones in this sample may be carry-over from other donors' samples.

The CDR3 is CASRILAGVANEQFF. CDR3 in DNA: TGTGCCAGCAGGATACTAGCGGGAGTAGCCAATGAGCAGTTCTTC. The V and J genes are TRBV28 and TRBJ2-1, with 11 bases identical to TRBD2. The junction had 7 bases not matched to a gene; V was cut back by 6 bases and J by 6 bases. Germline CDR1 reads MDHEN; CDR2 reads SYDVKM. The CDR3 is 15 amino acids. Supplemented by reference TRBV28 and TRBJ2-1, the full variable domain reads DVKVTQSSRYLVKRTGEKVFLECVQDMDHENMFWYRQDPGLGLRLIYFSYDVKMKEKGDIPEGYSVSREKKERFSLILESASTNQTSMYLCASRILAGVANEQFFGPGTRLTVL.

The rearrangement links TRBV2 to TRBJ2-1; 8 bases are shared with TRBD2. CDR1 is SNHLY and CDR2 is FYNNEI in the germline V gene. Unmatched junction bases numbered 13, after V lost 9 bases and J lost 9 bases. CDR3 size: 14 residues. As DNA, the CDR3 is TGTGCCAGTAATGCGAACGGGAGGGCCTTTGAGCAGTTCTTC. Translation gives CASNANGRAFEQFF. The full variable domain, with the rest looked up from reference TRBV2 and TRBJ2-1, is EPEVTQTPSHQVTQMGQEVILRCVPISNHLYFYWYRQILGQKVEFLVSFYNNEISEKSEIFDDQFSVERPDGSNFTLKIRSTKLEDSAMYFCASNANGRAFEQFFGPGTRLTVL.

The CDR3, as DNA: TGCGCCAGCAGTGAGGGACCGGGACGGGGGGCCTACGAGCAGTACTTC. Translated, it gives CASSEGPGRGAYEQYF. The chain combines TRBV10-1 with TRBJ2-7; 7 bases map to TRBD2. Germline CDR1 and CDR2: WNHNN and SYGVQD (reference sequence). The CDR3 totals 16 residues. After removal of 2 bases from V and 2 bases from J, the junction contained 9 bases not matched to a gene.

The rearrangement links TRBV2 to TRBJ2-1, with D unresolved. Between the trimmed V and J ends, which lost 5 bases and 10 bases, there was a span of 15 bases. The CDR3 consists of 13 residues. Germline CDR1 reads SNHLY; CDR2 reads FYNNEI. This CDR3 reads CASSPEGPREQFF. CDR3 DNA sequence: TGTGCCAGCAGTCCTGAAGGGCCTAGGGAGCAGTTCTTC.

The chain combines TRBV27 with TRBJ2-1, with TRBD2 matching over 7 bases. Germline V gene sequence: CDR1 MNHEY, CDR2 SMNVEV (reference sequence). The CDR3 runs to 14 residues. The junction had 7 bases not matched to a gene; V was cut back by 4 bases and J by 7 bases. CDR3 amino acids: CASSYEGRGNEQFF. CDR3 sequence (DNA): TGTGCCAGCAGTTATGAGGGGAGGGGTAATGAGCAGTTCTTC.

The chain joins TRBV7-2 to TRBJ1-5, with a weak D call TRBD1 (6 bases). The CDR3 is 15 residues long. Germline CDR1 reads SGHTA; CDR2 reads FQGNSA. The germline V and J ends were trimmed by 0 bases and 7 bases, with 13 bases remaining between them. CDR3 protein: CASSLAWGAGQPQHF. The CDR3 DNA sequence: TGTGCCAGCAGCTTAGCGTGGGGGGCGGGACAGCCCCAGCATTTT.

The chain is built from TRBV7-3 and TRBJ1-1; the match to TRBD1 covers 9 bases. Looked up from germline, CDR1 is SGHTA and CDR2 is FQGTGA. Unmatched junction bases numbered 7, after V lost 5 bases and J lost 6 bases. This CDR3 is 14 amino acids long. CDR3 sequence reads: CASSQTGGRAEAFF. CDR3 coding DNA: TGTGCCAGCAGCCAGACAGGGGGGAGGGCTGAAGCTTTCTTT.

This rearrangement joins TRBV10-3 to TRBJ2-1; 9 nucleotides agree with TRBD2. This CDR3 has 16 amino acids. The germline gives CDR1 ENHRY, CDR2 SYGVKD. V shed 3 bases, J shed 5 bases, and the junction held 8 bases outside the gene matches. The CDR3 loop reads CAISDPRLAANNEQFF. In DNA form, the CDR3 reads TGTGCCATCAGTGACCCCCGACTAGCGGCCAACAATGAGCAGTTCTTC.

This clone has more than one count but fewer than ten. The chain is built from TRBV5-1 and TRBJ2-1; 7 bases are a match to TRBD2. This CDR3 has 15 amino acids. Trimming removed 4 bases from V and 7 bases from J; junction bases left unmatched: 11. Germline values: CDR1 SGHRS, CDR2 YFSETQ. The chain's CDR3 is CASSGLGGSSNEQFF. In DNA form, the CDR3 reads TGCGCCAGCAGCGGCTTAGGCGGGAGCAGTAATGAGCAGTTCTTC.

The table lists this clone with a few counts. Other DNA sequences from this sample encode an identical CDR3 as well. The V call is TRBV5-1, the J call TRBJ1-2, with D possibly matching TRBD1 (5 bases). The germline CDR1 and CDR2 sequences are SGHRS and YFSETQ. CDR3 length: 13 amino acids. The germline V and J ends were trimmed by 4 bases and 4 bases, with 11 bases remaining between them. CDR3 protein: CASSLGTSYGYTF. The CDR3 nucleotides read TGCGCCAGCAGCCTCGGGACCTCCTATGGCTACACCTTC.

A remark on this clone: Other nucleotide sequences in the sample specify the same CDR3. The V call is TRBV5-4, the J call TRBJ1-5; D is uncertain. The CDR3 length is 13 residues. CDR1 is SGHNT, CDR2 YYREEE, per germline (reference sequence). The ends were cut back, 4 bases at V and 5 bases at J, with 10 bases in the middle. The CDR3, as DNA: TGTGCCAGCAGCCCTGGGCGGGATCAGCCCCAGCATTTT. Protein: CASSPGRDQPQHF.

The chain uses TRBV6-5 and TRBJ1-1, with 8 bases lining up with TRBD1. Germline V lookup: CDR1 MNHEY, CDR2 SVGAGI. CDR3 length: 14 residues. V was clipped by 6 bases and J by 1 base; unmatched bases: 4. The CDR3 here is CASREGTGNTEAFF. The CDR3 DNA is TGTGCCAGCAGGGAGGGGACAGGGAACACTGAAGCTTTCTTT.

J is TRBJ2-1 and V is TRBV29-1, with no clear D. Between the trimmed V and J ends, which lost 3 bases and 5 bases, there was a span of 11 bases. Germline V gene data show CDR1 as SQVTM and CDR2 as ANQGSEA. This CDR3 spans 13 amino acids. CDR3 residues: CSVERLTDNEQFF. The CDR3 nucleotides read TGCAGCGTTGAGAGGCTAACAGACAATGAGCAGTTCTTC.

The chain combines TRBV5-8 with TRBJ2-5; D is unclear. Germline V gene lookup returns CDR1 SGHTS and CDR2 YDEGEE. V was cut by 4 bases and J by 5 bases, with 12 bases left in between. CDR3 length equals 13 residues. This chain's CDR3 is CASSKTAWETQYF. The CDR3 coding sequence is TGTGCCAGCAGCAAAACAGCGTGGGAGACCCAGTACTTC.

The chain links TRBV21-1 to TRBJ1-5. TRBV21-1 is labeled a pseudogene. The CDR3 is 15 amino acids. CDR3 DNA sequence: TGTGCCAGCAGCAAAGTAGGCCAATTCAATCAGCCCCAGCATTTT. Translation: CASSKVGQFNQPQHF.